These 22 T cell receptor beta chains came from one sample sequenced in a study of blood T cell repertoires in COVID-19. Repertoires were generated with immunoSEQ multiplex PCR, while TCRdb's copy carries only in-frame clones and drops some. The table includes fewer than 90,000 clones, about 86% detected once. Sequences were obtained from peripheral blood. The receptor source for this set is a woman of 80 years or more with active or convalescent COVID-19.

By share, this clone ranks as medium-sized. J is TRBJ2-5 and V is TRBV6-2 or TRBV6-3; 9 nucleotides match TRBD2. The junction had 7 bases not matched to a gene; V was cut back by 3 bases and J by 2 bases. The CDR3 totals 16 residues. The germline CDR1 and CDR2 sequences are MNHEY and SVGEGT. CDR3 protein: CASSYRASGAQETQYF. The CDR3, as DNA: TGTGCCAGCAGTTATAGGGCTAGCGGGGCGCAAGAGACCCAGTACTTC.

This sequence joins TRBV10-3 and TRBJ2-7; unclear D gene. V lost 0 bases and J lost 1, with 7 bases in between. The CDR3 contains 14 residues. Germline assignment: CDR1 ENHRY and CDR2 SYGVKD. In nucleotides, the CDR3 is TGTGCCATCAGTGAGTCGGCCAGATCCTACGAGCAGTACTTC. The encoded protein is CAISESARSYEQYF.

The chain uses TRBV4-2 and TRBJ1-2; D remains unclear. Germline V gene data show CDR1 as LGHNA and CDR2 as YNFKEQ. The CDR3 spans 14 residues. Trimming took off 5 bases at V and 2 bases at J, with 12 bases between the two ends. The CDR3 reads CASSTAQSNYGYTF. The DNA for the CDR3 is TGTGCCAGCAGCACGGCACAGAGCAACTATGGCTACACCTTC.

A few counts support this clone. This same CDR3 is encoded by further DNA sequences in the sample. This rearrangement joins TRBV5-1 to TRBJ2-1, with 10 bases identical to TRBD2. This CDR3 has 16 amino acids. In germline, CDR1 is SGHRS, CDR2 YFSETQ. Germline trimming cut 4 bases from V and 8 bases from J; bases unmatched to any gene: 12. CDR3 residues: CASSVLAGGNGDEQFF. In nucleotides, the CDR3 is TGCGCCAGCAGCGTGTTAGCGGGAGGTAATGGGGATGAGCAGTTCTTC.

DNA for the CDR3: TGCGCCAGCAGTCCTAGCGGGACGAACACCGGGGAGCTGTTTTTT. It codes for CASSPSGTNTGELFF. The J gene is TRBJ2-2, the V gene TRBV23-1, with 9 positions matching TRBD2. TRBV23-1 is sorted into the ORF group, with uncertain function. The CDR3 has 15 amino acids. V lost 4 bases to trimming and J lost 0 bases; unmatched junction nucleotides: 0.

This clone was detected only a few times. CDR3 in amino acids: CASSPSSQGDNGYTF. CDR3 sequence (DNA): TGTGCCAGCAGTCCGTCCTCACAGGGGGATAATGGCTACACCTTC. The rearrangement joins TRBV28 to TRBJ1-2, with 8 bases matching TRBD1. Germline V gene lookup returns CDR1 MDHEN and CDR2 SYDVKM. There are 15 residues in the CDR3. The J segment lost 6 bases and the V segment lost 5 bases, leaving 11 bases of the junction unmatched.

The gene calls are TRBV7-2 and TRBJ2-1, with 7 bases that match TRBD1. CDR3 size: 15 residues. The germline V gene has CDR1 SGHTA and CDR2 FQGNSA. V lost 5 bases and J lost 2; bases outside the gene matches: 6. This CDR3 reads CASSKTGFTYNEQFF. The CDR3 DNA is TGTGCCAGCAGCAAGACAGGGTTCACCTACAATGAGCAGTTCTTC. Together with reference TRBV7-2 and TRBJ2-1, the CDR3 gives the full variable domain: GAGVSQSPSNKVTEKGKDVELRCDPISGHTALYWYRQSLGQGLEFLIYFQGNSAPDKSGLPSDRFSAERTGGSVSTLTIQRTQQEDSAVYLCASSKTGFTYNEQFFGPGTRLTVL.

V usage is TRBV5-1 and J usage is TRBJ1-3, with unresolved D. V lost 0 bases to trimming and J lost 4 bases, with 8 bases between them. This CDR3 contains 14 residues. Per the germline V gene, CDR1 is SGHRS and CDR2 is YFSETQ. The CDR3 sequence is CASSLDRVGNTIYF. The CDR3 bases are TGCGCCAGCAGCTTGGACAGAGTCGGAAACACCATATATTTT.

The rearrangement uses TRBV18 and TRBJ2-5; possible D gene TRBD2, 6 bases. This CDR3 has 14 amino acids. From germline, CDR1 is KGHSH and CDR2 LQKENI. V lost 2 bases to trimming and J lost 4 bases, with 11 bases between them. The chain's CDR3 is CASSPGGGTETQYF. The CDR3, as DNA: TGTGCCAGCTCACCAGGCGGCGGGACAGAGACCCAGTACTTC.

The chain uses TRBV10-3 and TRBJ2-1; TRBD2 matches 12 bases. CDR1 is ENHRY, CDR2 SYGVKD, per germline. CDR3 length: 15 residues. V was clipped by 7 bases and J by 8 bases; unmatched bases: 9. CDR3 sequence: CAITPGLAGSDEQFF. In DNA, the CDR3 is TGTGCCATCACCCCCGGACTAGCGGGATCAGATGAGCAGTTCTTC.

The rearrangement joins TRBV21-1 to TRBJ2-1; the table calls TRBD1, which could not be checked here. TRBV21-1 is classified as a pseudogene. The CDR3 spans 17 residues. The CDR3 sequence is CARTSPTRTGAYNEQFF. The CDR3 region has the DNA TGTGCCAGGACCTCCCCAACGAGGACAGGGGCCTACAATGAGCAGTTCTTC.

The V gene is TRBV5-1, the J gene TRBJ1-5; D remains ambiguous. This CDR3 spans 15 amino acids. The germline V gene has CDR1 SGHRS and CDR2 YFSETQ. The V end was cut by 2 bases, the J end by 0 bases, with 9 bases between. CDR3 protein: CASSLGTGSNQPQHF. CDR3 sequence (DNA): TGCGCCAGCAGCTTAGGTACGGGTAGCAATCAGCCCCAGCATTTT.

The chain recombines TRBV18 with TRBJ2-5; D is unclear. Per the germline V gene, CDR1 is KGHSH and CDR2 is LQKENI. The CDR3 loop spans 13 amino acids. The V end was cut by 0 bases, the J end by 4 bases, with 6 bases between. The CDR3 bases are TGTGCCAGCTCACCACCGTCGGTAGAGACCCAGTACTTC. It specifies CASSPPSVETQYF.

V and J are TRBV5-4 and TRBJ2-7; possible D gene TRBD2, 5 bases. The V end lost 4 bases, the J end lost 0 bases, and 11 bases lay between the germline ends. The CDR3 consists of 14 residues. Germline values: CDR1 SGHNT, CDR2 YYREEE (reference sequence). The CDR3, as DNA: TGTGCCAGCAGCCGGACTCTGAGCTCCTACGAGCAGTACTTC. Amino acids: CASSRTLSSYEQYF.

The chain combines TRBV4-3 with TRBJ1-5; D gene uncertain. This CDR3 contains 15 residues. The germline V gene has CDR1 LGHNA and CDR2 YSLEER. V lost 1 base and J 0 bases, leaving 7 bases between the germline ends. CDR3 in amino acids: CASSQGHDSNQPQHF. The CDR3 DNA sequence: TGCGCCAGCAGCCAAGGACATGATAGCAATCAGCCCCAGCATTTT.

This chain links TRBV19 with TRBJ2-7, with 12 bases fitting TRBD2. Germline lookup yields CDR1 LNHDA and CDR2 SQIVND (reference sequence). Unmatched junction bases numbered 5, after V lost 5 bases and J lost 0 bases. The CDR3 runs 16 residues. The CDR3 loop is CASSVRTSGDSYEQYF. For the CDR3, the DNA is TGTGCCAGTAGTGTAAGGACTAGCGGGGACTCCTACGAGCAGTACTTC.

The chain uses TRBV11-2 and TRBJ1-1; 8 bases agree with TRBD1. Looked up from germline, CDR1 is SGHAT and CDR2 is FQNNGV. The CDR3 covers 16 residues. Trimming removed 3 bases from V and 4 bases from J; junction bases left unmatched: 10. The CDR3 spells CASSFRRQGSATEAFF. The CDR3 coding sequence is TGTGCCAGCAGCTTCAGACGACAGGGGTCGGCCACTGAAGCTTTCTTT.

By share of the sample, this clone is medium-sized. The CDR3 bases are TGTGCCACCAGTGATTACGGTCAGGGGGGCACCGGGGAGCTGTTTTTT. Translated, it gives CATSDYGQGGTGELFF. The chain carries TRBV24-1 and TRBJ2-2; perhaps TRBD1 as D (7 bases). Trimming took 2 bases from V and 4 from J, leaving 13 bases between them. This CDR3 spans 16 amino acids. The germline gives CDR1 KGHDR, CDR2 SFDVKD.

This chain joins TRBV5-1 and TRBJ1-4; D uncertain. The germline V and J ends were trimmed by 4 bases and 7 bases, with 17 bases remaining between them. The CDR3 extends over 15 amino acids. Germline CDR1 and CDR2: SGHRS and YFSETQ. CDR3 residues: CASSALGGRIEKLFF. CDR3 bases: TGCGCCAGCAGCGCCCTGGGAGGGCGCATTGAAAAACTGTTTTTT.

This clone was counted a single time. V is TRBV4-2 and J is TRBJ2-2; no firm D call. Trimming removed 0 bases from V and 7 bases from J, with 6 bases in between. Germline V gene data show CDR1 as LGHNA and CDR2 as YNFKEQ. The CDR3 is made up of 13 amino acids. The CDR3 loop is CASSQDWSGELFF. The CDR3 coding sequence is TGTGCCAGCAGCCAAGATTGGAGCGGGGAGCTGTTTTTT.

The CDR3 DNA reads as TGTGCCAGCAGCATAGGGACAGCCCTCAGCGGAGCTTTCTTT. Encoded protein: CASSIGTALSGAFF. The chain links TRBV5-6 to TRBJ1-1; 7 nucleotides line up with TRBD1. The CDR3 extends over 14 amino acids. Germline CDR1 is SGHDT and CDR2 is YYEEEE. J was trimmed by 10 bases and V by 4 bases; bases with no gene match: 13.

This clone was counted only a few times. Here the CDR3 reads CASSFTDRGGYGYTF. DNA for the CDR3: TGTGCCAGCAGTTTTACGGACAGGGGAGGCTATGGCTACACCTTC. This chain uses TRBV27 with TRBJ1-2, with 9 bases fitting TRBD1. Germline CDR1 is MNHEY and CDR2 is SMNVEV (reference sequence). The V and J ends lost 3 bases and 4 bases, in that order; junction bases with no gene match: 6. CDR3 length: 15 residues.